This TCR beta chain was captured by sequencing in a study of T cell repertoires in cytomegalovirus infection (dated 2019 in TCRdb). General notes on the study: Peptide stimulations targeted recently identified HLA-C-restricted CMV epitopes, whose presentation resists viral immunomodulation, together with well-studied HLA-B-restricted epitopes. Because public TCR beta signatures pointed to carriage of CMV infection together with the matching HLA type, the HLA type of each donor mattered for the analysis.

The sample's treatment or condition label is to be understood as: in vitro stimulation with specific CMV peptide epitopes to enrich CMV-specific T cells. What the authors observed across the whole study: In the ex vivo response, HLA-C-restricted CMV-specific TCR beta clonotypes were dominant, and in two of eight donors the single most frequent clonotype came from this HLA-C-restricted group. In both this cohort and an independent cohort of a few hundred donors, the cumulative frequency of public TCR beta family members distinguished carriers of CMV infection plus the relevant HLA type.

This clonotype appeared a few times. No antigen is known for it. Per-nucleotide qualities are absent, and no much larger clonotype sits a single base away. Sequencing relied on an Illumina HiSeq 1500. TCRdb passed the public sequencing reads through fastp at Q25 and MiXCR, retaining productive beta sequences. Every CDR3 protein is listed once, alongside the most common genes and DNA of its rows. Counted in this sample were approximately 1,000,000 distinct CDR3 sequences; roughly 30% of them appeared once. Clones ranked in the top ten supply 13% of the sample. Trimming accounts for 5 bases at V and 1 base at J, while the number of junction bases matched to no gene is 9. Sequences SEHNR (CDR1) and FQNEAQ (CDR2) are obtained from the germline V gene (reference sequence). Counted from cysteine to phenylalanine, this CDR3 has 16 amino acids. The entry retains the CDR3 DNA only, 48 bases that are in frame from base 1.

The sequence was obtained from a human donor in good health (CMV status not recorded). Some clones in this sample may be carry-over from other donors' samples. This material consisted of cultured CD8+ T cells from PBMCs, taken from culture after CMV antigen stimulation. The receptor chain draws on TRBV7-9 and TRBJ2-5; 8 of the junction bases match TRBD2. The CDR3 reads as follows: CASSPLSGVFQETQYF. The nucleotide sequence is TGTGCCAGCAGCCCCCTTAGCGGGGTATTCCAAGAGACCCAGTACTTC.